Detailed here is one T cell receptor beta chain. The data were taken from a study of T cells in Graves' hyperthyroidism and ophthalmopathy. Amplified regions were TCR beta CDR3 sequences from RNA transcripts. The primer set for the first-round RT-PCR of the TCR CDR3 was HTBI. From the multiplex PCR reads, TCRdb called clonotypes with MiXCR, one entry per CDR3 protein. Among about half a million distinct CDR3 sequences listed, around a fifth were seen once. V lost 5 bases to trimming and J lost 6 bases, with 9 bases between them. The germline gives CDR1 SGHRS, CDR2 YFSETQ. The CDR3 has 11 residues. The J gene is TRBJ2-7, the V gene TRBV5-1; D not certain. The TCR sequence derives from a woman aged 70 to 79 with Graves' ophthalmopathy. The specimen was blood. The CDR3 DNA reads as TGCGCCAGCAGTGAGACGGGCGAGCAGTACTTC. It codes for CASSETGEQYF.